This T cell receptor (beta chain) was recorded in a study of beta chain features in type 1 diabetes. Overall study findings and caveats: In every one of the four CD4+ subsets, TCRB CDR3s were moderately but significantly shorter in Type 1 diabetes patients.

Details on this clone: Its target is unknown. The same CDR3 is also encoded by other DNA sequences in this sample.

Blood was drawn once from each donor into heparinised tubes. The draws averaged about 0.12 L. This CDR3 spans 13 amino acids. Trimming shortened V by 0 bases and J by 3 bases, and 7 bases separated the two germline ends. In germline, CDR1 is SGHRS, CDR2 YFSETQ. Expressed TCRB transcripts were sequenced after all isolated RNA was converted to cDNA. Data came from immunoSEQ multiplex PCR; TCRdb stores just in-frame clones and leaves some out. The sample has 600,000 to 700,000 clones; 9.5% to 15% are singletons. The genes are TRBV5-1 and TRBJ2-7, with D possibly being TRBD1 (6 bases). The sample was naive CD4+ T cells from blood. This sequence was found in a man aged 30 to 39 with type 1 diabetes. The CDR3 is CASSLETGYEQYF. The CDR3 nucleotides are TGCGCCAGCAGCTTGGAGACAGGCTACGAGCAGTACTTC.